This is a list of T cell receptor beta chains from one sample in a study of cytomegalovirus exposure and HLA in healthy donors. Clones were read by immunoSEQ multiplex PCR, and TCRdb kept only the in-frame ones, dropping some. This sample carries 120,000 to 150,000 clones, with approximately 2% going to the ten biggest clones. Material: PBMCs. The receptors stem from a woman between 18 and 30 years old in good health and CMV-seronegative. CDR3s include the opening cysteine and the closing phenylalanine or tryptophan. D genes are given only for firm matches.

D gene | J gene | V gene | CDR3 protein | CDR3 DNA
. | TRBJ2-3 | TRBV7-3 | CASSLKREAAQYF | TGTGCCAGCAGCTTAAAACGGGAAGCTGCGCAGTATTTT
TRBD2 | TRBJ2-1 | TRBV6-4 | CASSALGASGRARQFF | TGTGCCAGCAGTGCCTTAGGAGCTAGCGGGAGGGCCCGGCAGTTCTTC
. | TRBJ2-5 | TRBV7-7 | CASSLARIAETQYF | TGTGCCAGCAGCTTGGCTCGCATAGCGGAGACCCAGTACTTC
TRBD1 | TRBJ1-5 | TRBV29-1 | CSVETGESGPQHF | TGCAGCGTGGAGACAGGGGAATCAGGGCCCCAGCATTTT
. | TRBJ1-2 | TRBV27 | CASSLIQGNYGYTF | TGTGCCAGCAGTTTAATCCAGGGAAACTATGGCTACACCTTC
TRBD1 | TRBJ1-3 | TRBV28 | CASRRNDRAGNTIYF | TGTGCCAGCAGAAGAAACGACAGGGCTGGAAACACCATATATTTT
. | TRBJ2-1 | TRBV2 | CASSRESVVPYNEQFF | TGTGCCAGCAGTCGTGAAAGCGTAGTTCCCTACAATGAGCAGTTCTTC
TRBD2 | TRBJ2-3 | TRBV5-4 | CASSFGVAGDKYF | TGTGCCAGCAGCTTTGGGGTAGCGGGAGATAAGTATTTT
. | TRBJ2-7 | TRBV28 | CASSLLGHYEQYF | TGTGCCAGCAGTTTATTGGGACACTACGAGCAGTACTTC
. | TRBJ2-7 | TRBV29-1 | CSVGVPDFPYEQYF | TGCAGCGTTGGAGTCCCGGACTTTCCCTACGAGCAGTACTTC
. | TRBJ1-1 | TRBV7-9 | CASSLYRVTEAFF | TGTGCCAGCAGCCTATACAGGGTCACTGAAGCTTTCTTT
. | TRBJ1-3 | TRBV30 | CAWEPPRTPGNTIYF | TGTGCCTGGGAACCCCCTAGGACACCCGGAAACACCATATATTTT
TRBD1 | TRBJ1-5 | TRBV6-1 | CASSEEGQGGQPQHF | TGTGCCAGCAGTGAAGAGGGACAGGGAGGTCAGCCCCAGCATTTT
. | TRBJ2-1 | TRBV27 | CASSSLTGYNEQFF | TGTGCCAGCAGTTCCCTCACAGGGTACAATGAGCAGTTCTTC
TRBD1 | TRBJ1-2 | TRBV7-9 | CASSLGDRGYTF | TGTGCCAGCAGCCTCGGGGACAGGGGCTACACCTTC
TRBD2 | TRBJ2-5 | TRBV7-9 | CASSFASGRVQETQYF | TGTGCCAGCAGCTTTGCTAGCGGGAGGGTACAAGAGACCCAGTACTTC
TRBD2 | TRBJ2-3 | TRBV19 | CASRPHTAGSPTDTQYF | TGTGCCAGTAGGCCACATACAGCGGGGAGCCCGACAGATACGCAGTATTTT
. | TRBJ1-5 | TRBV2 | CASSWADSNQPQHF | TGTGCCAGCAGCTGGGCCGATAGCAATCAGCCCCAGCATTTT
TRBD2 | TRBJ2-2 | TRBV7-9 | CASSRTSGAGELFF | TGTGCCAGCAGCCGGACTAGCGGTGCCGGGGAGCTGTTTTTT
TRBD1 | TRBJ2-5 | TRBV30 | CAWRSGGAETQYF | TGTGCCTGGAGGTCAGGGGGCGCGGAGACCCAGTACTTC
TRBD2 | TRBJ2-1 | TRBV14 | CASSQPGLAGYNEQFF | TGTGCCAGCAGCCAACCGGGACTAGCGGGATACAATGAGCAGTTCTTC
. | TRBJ1-1 | TRBV27 | CASSRSLNTEAFF | TGTGCCAGCAGTAGGAGTTTGAACACTGAAGCTTTCTTT
. | TRBJ2-3 | TRBV7-9 | CASSHAGMSTDTQYF | TGTGCCAGCAGCCACGCCGGGATGAGCACAGATACGCAGTATTTT
TRBD2 | TRBJ2-2 | TRBV27 | CASSLLGLAGVGELFF | TGTGCCAGCAGTTTACTGGGTCTAGCGGGAGTCGGGGAGCTGTTTTTT
TRBD1 | TRBJ2-5 | TRBV19 | CASSDRTGEETQYF | TGTGCCAGTAGTGACCGGACAGGGGAAGAGACCCAGTACTTC
TRBD1 | TRBJ2-5 | TRBV7-9 | CASSLGTGQETQYF | TGTGCCAGCAGCTTAGGGACAGGTCAAGAGACCCAGTACTTC
. | TRBJ2-5 | TRBV29-1 | CSVKRAETQYF | TGCAGCGTTAAGAGGGCCGAGACCCAGTACTTC
. | TRBJ2-1 | TRBV2 | CASRSSITDEQFF | TGTGCCAGCCGGTCAAGTATTACCGATGAGCAGTTCTTC
TRBD1 | TRBJ1-2 | TRBV14 | CASSPGTARGYGYTF | TGTGCCAGCAGCCCCGGGACAGCGAGGGGCTATGGCTACACCTTC
TRBD2 | TRBJ2-3 | TRBV6-5 | CASRSGRADTQYF | TGTGCCAGCAGGAGCGGGAGGGCAGATACGCAGTATTTT
. | TRBJ1-2 | TRBV5-5 | CASSLRTEHGYTF | TGTGCCAGCAGCTTGAGGACAGAACACGGCTACACCTTC
TRBD2 | TRBJ2-1 | TRBV9 | CASSALTSGAYNEQFF | TGTGCCAGCAGCGCCCTGACTAGCGGAGCCTACAATGAGCAGTTCTTC
TRBD2 | TRBJ2-3 | TRBV5-1 | CASTTWGAGGIRGTDTQYF | TGCGCCAGCACCACCTGGGGAGCGGGAGGAATTAGAGGCACAGATACGCAGTATTTT
. | TRBJ2-2 | TRBV6-6 | CASDGGIVGGELFF | TGTGCCAGCGACGGAGGGATAGTTGGCGGGGAGCTGTTTTTT
. | TRBJ2-3 | TRBV27 | CASSLWASSTDTQYF | TGTGCCAGCAGTTTGTGGGCCTCCAGCACAGATACGCAGTATTTT
. | TRBJ2-1 | TRBV11-2 | CASSLDLDRNEQFF | TGTGCCAGCAGCTTAGACCTCGATCGGAATGAGCAGTTCTTC
TRBD2 | TRBJ2-5 | TRBV5-1 | CASSPGRGQETQYF | TGCGCCAGCAGCCCCGGGAGGGGCCAAGAGACCCAGTACTTC
. | TRBJ1-1 | TRBV19 | CASSILGDNMNTEAFF | TGTGCCAGTAGTATATTAGGGGACAACATGAACACTGAAGCTTTCTTT
. | TRBJ2-5 | TRBV12-5 | CASGLFTTSLQETQYF | TGTGCTAGTGGTTTGTTCACTACCAGTCTACAAGAGACCCAGTACTTC
TRBD1 | TRBJ1-5 | TRBV2 | CASSLSGTGLSNQPQHF | TGTGCCAGCAGTCTTTCCGGGACAGGGCTTAGCAATCAGCCCCAGCATTTT
TRBD1 | TRBJ1-2 | TRBV2 | CASKGGQGVYGYTF | TGTGCCAGCAAAGGGGGACAGGGGGTCTATGGCTACACCTTC
TRBD2 | TRBJ2-1 | TRBV7-2 | CASSLETSGRGRNEQFF | TGTGCCAGCAGCTTAGAGACTAGCGGGAGAGGGCGGAATGAGCAGTTCTTC